This TCR beta chain was identified during a study of blood T cell repertoires in COVID-19. Repertoires were generated with immunoSEQ multiplex PCR, while TCRdb's copy carries only in-frame clones and drops some. Here the sample spans approximately 220,000 clones, 90% being singletons. The study recruited people aged roughly 18 to 100 years across around 23 US areas. Trimming cost V 5 bases and J 6 bases; bases outside gene matches: 24. The CDR3 consists of 20 residues. CDR1 is SGHVS, CDR2 FNYEAQ, per germline. Sequencing used PBMCs or T cells enriched from blood (not recorded which). The source of this sequence is a man aged 30-40 years who had been exposed to COVID-19. The chain combines TRBV7-6 with TRBJ2-1; 8 bases map to TRBD2. The chain's CDR3 is CASSTHPGRRSSGRSNEQFF. The DNA of the CDR3 is TGTGCCAGCAGCACCCACCCGGGACGGCGATCGAGCGGGAGAAGCAATGAGCAGTTCTTC.